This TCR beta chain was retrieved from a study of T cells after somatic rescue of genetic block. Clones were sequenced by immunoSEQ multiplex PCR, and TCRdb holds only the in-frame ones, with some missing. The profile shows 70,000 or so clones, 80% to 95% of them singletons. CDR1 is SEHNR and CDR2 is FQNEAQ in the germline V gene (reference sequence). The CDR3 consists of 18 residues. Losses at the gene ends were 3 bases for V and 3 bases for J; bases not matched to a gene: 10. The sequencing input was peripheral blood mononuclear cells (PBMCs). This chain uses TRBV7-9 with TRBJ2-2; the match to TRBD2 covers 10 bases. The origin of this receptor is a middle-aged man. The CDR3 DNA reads TGTGCCAGCAGCTTCCCCTCCCCCAGCGGGAGGGACACCGGGGAGCTGTTTTTT. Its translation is CASSFPSPSGRDTGELFF.